The 17 T cell receptor beta chains reported below all come from one sample, sequenced in a study of neoadjuvant anti-PD-1 for oral cavity cancer (dated by TCRdb to about 2021). Reading the label with the study, this specimen's time point is: after neoadjuvant nivolumab, at surgical resection. Libraries were made using the immunoSEQ multiplex PCR assay. What TCRdb holds here is the immuneACCESS table cut down to in-frame rearrangements. Part of the clones is not present; checked against another copy, under half of the missing clones reflect an unresolved V gene, and the others are unexplained. The sample contains some 22,000 clones, around a quarter of them found a single time. Clones ranked in the top ten supply 15% to 20% of the sample. The source was tumor tissue, collected after nivolumab (anti-PD-1) treatment. The origin of the receptors is a person aged 35 to 85 with oral cavity squamous cell carcinoma.

This clone has only a few counts. The chain recombines TRBV7-9 with TRBJ2-7, with a weak D call TRBD2 (6 bases). Trimming took 2 bases from V and 5 from J, leaving 7 bases between them. The CDR3 contains 12 residues. Germline V gene sequence: CDR1 SEHNR, CDR2 FQNEAQ (reference sequence). The CDR3 region is CASSLTGDEQYF. The CDR3 coding sequence is TGTGCCAGCAGCTTAACGGGGGACGAGCAGTACTTC.

This chain uses TRBV2 with TRBJ2-7, with a tentative D call TRBD1 (6 bases). Germline assignment: CDR1 SNHLY and CDR2 FYNNEI. V lost 2 bases, J lost 0 bases, and 8 bases lay in between. There are 14 residues in the CDR3. The CDR3 protein is CASSERQDSYEQYF. In nucleotides, the CDR3 is TGTGCCAGCAGTGAACGACAGGACTCCTACGAGCAGTACTTC.

This clone was observed a few times. The chain carries TRBV21-1 and TRBJ1-2. TRBV21-1 is a pseudogene segment. CDR3 size: 16 residues. The CDR3 spells CASSKDNTDRGLAYTF. The DNA for the CDR3 is TGTGCCAGCAGCAAAGACAACACGGATCGGGGGCTTGCCTACACCTTC.

This clone appeared many times. The chain links TRBV9 to TRBJ2-7; D is undetermined. V gave up 0 bases and J gave up 3 bases, with 13 bases separating them. The CDR3 length is 15 residues. The germline V gene encodes CDR1 SGDLS and CDR2 YYNGEE. CDR3 sequence reads: CASSVEGFPNYEQYF. CDR3 in DNA: TGTGCCAGCAGCGTAGAGGGCTTCCCGAACTACGAGCAGTACTTC.

V and J are TRBV19 and TRBJ2-6; the match to TRBD1 covers 7 bases. After removal of 7 bases from V and 0 bases from J, the junction contained 12 bases not matched to a gene. Germline V lookup: CDR1 LNHDA, CDR2 SQIVND (reference sequence). This CDR3 is 18 amino acids long. Written as DNA, the CDR3 is TGTGCCAGTACCTCAATCGGGACAGCGAGCTCTGGGGCCAACGTCCTGACTTTC. Amino acids: CASTSIGTASSGANVLTF.

The V gene is TRBV28, the J gene TRBJ1-2; 9 bases agree with TRBD1. V dropped 3 bases and J dropped 7; count of bases not matched to a gene: 9. The CDR3 has 15 residues. Germline loops: CDR1 MDHEN, CDR2 SYDVKM. The DNA for the CDR3 is TGTGCCAGCAGTTTTATGGGGACAGGGAATGGTGGCTACACCTTC. Amino acids: CASSFMGTGNGGYTF.

The V gene is TRBV2, the J gene TRBJ1-5; the D gene is possibly TRBD1 (5 bases). Looked up from germline, CDR1 is SNHLY and CDR2 is FYNNEI. V was shortened by 6 bases and J by 3 bases, with 15 bases between the two germline ends. The CDR3 consists of 15 residues. The CDR3: CASRAGTVFNQPQHF. CDR3 nucleotide sequence: TGTGCCAGCAGGGCCGGGACCGTCTTCAATCAGCCCCAGCATTTT.

V usage is TRBV7-2 and J usage is TRBJ2-1; either TRBD1 or TRBD2 may fit D (5 bases each). CDR1 is SGHTA and CDR2 is FQGNSA in the germline V gene. The V and J ends lost 4 bases and 7 bases respectively, with 23 bases between them. This CDR3 has 17 residues. The CDR3 protein is CASSSGGALGSGNEQFF. DNA for the CDR3: TGTGCCAGCAGCTCCGGTGGGGCGTTAGGGTCGGGGAATGAGCAGTTCTTC.

This sequence joins TRBV28 and TRBJ2-7; 9 bases fit TRBD2. This CDR3 has 12 residues. The V segment lost 8 bases and the J segment 7 bases; nucleotides outside the gene matches: 6. Germline V CDR1 and CDR2: MDHEN, SYDVKM. CDR3 DNA sequence: TGTGCCAGCGGCGGGAGGGGTTATGAGCAGTACTTC. Translation gives CASGGRGYEQYF.

V and J are TRBV6-1 and TRBJ1-4; TRBD1 might be the D (6 bases). The CDR3 consists of 18 residues. Germline CDR1 MNHNS, CDR2 SASEGT. Between the trimmed V and J ends, which lost 2 bases and 8 bases, there was a span of 24 bases. CDR3 nucleotides: TGTGCCAGCAGTGAATTCGGGGGACGTGGGACATTTGCGGAAAAACTGTTTTTT. Translated, it gives CASSEFGGRGTFAEKLFF.

The chain uses TRBV27 and TRBJ2-2; 12 bases fit TRBD2. Germline V gene sequence: CDR1 MNHEY, CDR2 SMNVEV (reference sequence). Trimming took 7 bases from V and 6 from J; bases not matched to a gene: 6. The CDR3 sequence is 15 residues long. The CDR3 loop is CASNPLAGGAGELFF. The CDR3 DNA reads TGTGCCAGCAATCCTCTAGCGGGAGGGGCCGGGGAGCTGTTTTTT.

This clone was recorded at least ten times. The chain has TRBV9 and TRBJ1-2; D gene unclear. CDR1 SGDLS and CDR2 YYNGEE come from the germline V gene. The CDR3 is made up of 13 amino acids. V was shortened by 6 bases and J by 2 bases, with 11 bases between the two germline ends. CDR3 in amino acids: CASTVEQNYGYTF. CDR3 sequence (DNA): TGTGCCAGCACGGTGGAACAGAACTATGGCTACACCTTC.

This clone showed up just once. The chain uses TRBV18 and TRBJ2-7, with D tentatively TRBD1 (5 bases). This CDR3 has 14 amino acids. Trimming took off 0 bases at V and 2 bases at J, with 8 bases between the two ends. Germline V lookup: CDR1 KGHSH, CDR2 LQKENI. In DNA form, the CDR3 reads TGTGCCAGCTCACCACCCCCAGGGACCTACGAGCAGTACTTC. Translated, it gives CASSPPPGTYEQYF.

The chain couples TRBV19 to TRBJ2-7, with 11 bases matching TRBD1. V shed 7 bases, J shed 2 bases, and the junction held 7 bases outside the gene matches. Germline CDR1 is LNHDA and CDR2 is SQIVND (reference sequence). This CDR3 has 15 residues. CDR3 amino acids: CASKTTGQGAYEQYF. DNA of the CDR3: TGTGCCAGTAAAACAACGGGACAGGGGGCCTACGAGCAGTACTTC.

This clone showed up just a few times. The V call is TRBV2, the J call TRBJ1-2; TRBD1 matches at 8 bases. Germline-derived CDR1 and CDR2 are SNHLY and FYNNEI. The CDR3 totals 13 residues. J was trimmed by 7 bases and V by 4 bases; bases with no gene match: 5. This chain's CDR3 is CASSVDRVSGYTF. In nucleotides, the CDR3 is TGTGCCAGCAGTGTGGACAGGGTGTCTGGCTACACCTTC.

The table lists this clone with a few counts. J is TRBJ2-1 and V is TRBV9; D unresolved. V gave up 3 bases and J gave up 8 bases, with 9 bases separating them. There are 12 residues in the CDR3. Per germline, CDR1 SGDLS and CDR2 YYNGEE. The CDR3: CASSGDGYEQFF. The CDR3 DNA reads TGTGCCAGCAGCGGAGATGGCTATGAGCAGTTCTTC.

The chain recombines TRBV2 with TRBJ1-3, with D tentatively TRBD1 (6 bases). The CDR3 is made up of 14 amino acids. Trimming shortened V by 5 bases and J by 0 bases, and 8 bases separated the two germline ends. Germline lookup yields CDR1 SNHLY and CDR2 FYNNEI. As DNA, the CDR3 is TGTGCCAGCAGTAGACAGGTCTCTGGAAACACCATATATTTT. It yields the protein CASSRQVSGNTIYF.